The 24 T cell receptor beta chains below all came from one sample that was sequenced in a study of patients and donors after allogeneic stem cell transplantation. TCRdb reprocessed the RT-PCR reads via MiXCR and lists one record per CDR3 protein. The data hold roughly 200,000 distinct CDR3 sequences, with 38% observed a single time. The material sequenced was blood, either unsorted or a sorted T cell fraction (not recorded which). Every receptor here comes from a human donor who was either an allogeneic HSCT recipient or a stem cell or donor lymphocyte infusion donor (not recorded which). It is not recorded whose cells these are; they may come from a transplant donor.

This clonotype was detected only a few times. This rearrangement joins TRBV7-8 to TRBJ1-1; perhaps TRBD1 as D (6 bases). Trimming removed 2 bases at V and 1 base at J, with 8 bases between. From germline, CDR1 is SGHVS and CDR2 FQNEAQ. The CDR3 contains 14 residues. The CDR3 DNA reads TGTGCCAGCAGCTTAACAGGGAAGAACACTGAAGCTTTCTTT. As protein: CASSLTGKNTEAFF.

This clonotype was seen more than once but under ten times. This rearrangement joins TRBV14 to TRBJ1-6, with D tentatively TRBD1 (5 bases). V lost 7 bases and J 6 bases, leaving 13 bases between the germline ends. The CDR3 loop spans 14 amino acids. Germline V gives CDR1 SGHDN, CDR2 FVKESK. CDR3 nucleotides: TGTGCCAGCACCCCGGGACCATCTAATTCACCCCTCCACTTT. Residues: CASTPGPSNSPLHF.

This chain uses TRBV25-1 with TRBJ1-2; 11 positions agree with TRBD1. The CDR3 has 16 amino acids. Unmatched junction bases numbered 10, after V lost 2 bases and J lost 8 bases. Germline V gene data show CDR1 as MGHDK and CDR2 as SYGVNS. The chain's CDR3 is CASSELRDRGNGGYTF. The CDR3 DNA reads TGTGCCAGCAGTGAACTCCGGGACAGGGGGAATGGGGGCTACACCTTC.

The chain links TRBV5-1 to TRBJ2-5, with a possible D match to TRBD1 (6 bases). Germline loops: CDR1 SGHRS, CDR2 YFSETQ. This CDR3 contains 13 residues. V lost 5 bases to trimming and J lost 2 bases, with 10 bases between them. DNA for the CDR3: TGCGCCAGCAGGAGGGGGAATCAAGAGACCCAGTACTTC. Its translation: CASRRGNQETQYF.

This chain connects TRBV5-6 to TRBJ1-6, with no clear D. CDR3 length: 15 amino acids. V was cut by 0 bases and J by 7 bases, with 11 bases left in between. Germline V CDR1 and CDR2: SGHDT, YYEEEE. In DNA, the CDR3 is TGTGCCAGCAGCTTGGGTCGGGGTAGGAATTCACCCCTCCACTTT. Its translation: CASSLGRGRNSPLHF.

The genes are TRBV12-3 or TRBV12-4 and TRBJ1-1; D is uncertain. The length of the CDR3 is 13 residues. Trimming left V 6 bases short and J 3 bases short, with 11 bases between. Here the CDR3 DNA reads TGTGCCAGCAGCAGGAGTTCGGACACTGAAGCTTTCTTT. Translation: CASSRSSDTEAFF.

The chain uses TRBV7-2 and TRBJ2-3; D not resolved. V was clipped by 4 bases and J by 6 bases, with 11 bases between them. Germline assignment: CDR1 SGHTA and CDR2 FQGNSA. The CDR3 length is 13 residues. CDR3 bases: TGTGCCAGCAGCTCCCTACCAGAGGATACGCAGTATTTT. Translated, it gives CASSSLPEDTQYF.

The chain uses TRBV5-4 and TRBJ1-2; D might be TRBD1 (5 bases). V was shortened by 0 bases and J by 6 bases, with 12 bases between the two germline ends. Germline V lookup: CDR1 SGHNT, CDR2 YYREEE (reference sequence). The CDR3 has 14 residues. Here the CDR3 reads CASSLGVGLDGYTF. The CDR3 nucleotides are TGTGCCAGCAGCTTGGGAGTGGGACTCGATGGCTACACCTTC.

The chain links TRBV3-1 to TRBJ2-1; possibly TRBD1 for D (5 bases). V shed 2 bases and J shed 8 bases, with 13 bases lying between them. The CDR3 extends over 14 amino acids. The germline V gene has CDR1 LGHDT and CDR2 YNNKEL (reference sequence). CDR3 sequence: CASSQRAGYHEQFF. The CDR3 region has the DNA TGTGCCAGCAGCCAAAGAGCAGGGTACCATGAGCAGTTCTTC.

This clonotype was detected only a few times. The chain carries TRBV15 and TRBJ1-6, with TRBD1 identical over 8 bases. Trimming removed 0 bases from V and 10 bases from J; junction bases left unmatched: 11. Germline lookup yields CDR1 LNHNV and CDR2 YYDKDF (reference sequence). The CDR3 has 17 residues. The CDR3 coding sequence is TGTGCCACCAGCAGAGATTTCGGACAGGGCGGGTCCTCACCCCTCCACTTT. Translating gives CATSRDFGQGGSSPLHF.

The CDR3 nucleotides are TGTGCCAGCAGCGTCTCCCAGGGAGGGACTGAAGCTTTCTTT. Translating it yields CASSVSQGGTEAFF. The genes are TRBV7-9 and TRBJ1-1; possibly TRBD1 for D (5 bases). CDR1 and CDR2 from the germline V gene are SEHNR and FQNEAQ (reference sequence). Trimming shortened V by 5 bases and J by 5 bases, and 15 bases separated the two germline ends. This CDR3 has 14 amino acids.

This clonotype was observed a handful of times. The chain uses TRBV29-1 and TRBJ2-5; tentative D call: TRBD2 (6 bases). The CDR3 consists of 12 residues. Trimming removed 5 bases from V and 1 base from J, with 8 bases in between. Germline loops: CDR1 SQVTM, CDR2 ANQGSEA. CDR3 DNA: TGCAGCGTTTGGGGACTCCAAGAGACCCAGTACTTC. Its protein is CSVWGLQETQYF.

This clonotype was counted between two and nine times. Sequence at one end of the junction differs from germline and may be a read error. The chain combines TRBV12-3 or TRBV12-4 with TRBJ2-7, with 10 bases that match TRBD1. The CDR3 covers 15 residues. The CDR3 DNA reads TGTGCCAGCAGTTTCCCGACAGGGGGCTCCCACGAGCAGTACTTC. It translates to CASSFPTGGSHEQYF.

The chain joins TRBV28 to TRBJ1-4; 11 nucleotides align to TRBD1. V lost 5 bases to trimming and J lost 8 bases; unmatched junction nucleotides: 4. Per germline, CDR1 MDHEN and CDR2 SYDVKM. The CDR3 contains 14 residues. CDR3 residues: CASSGGTGGEKLFF. The CDR3 DNA is TGTGCCAGCAGTGGAGGGACAGGGGGGGAAAAACTGTTTTTT.

The chain joins TRBV28 to TRBJ2-1; 8 nucleotides agree with TRBD1. The CDR3 covers 15 residues. J gave up 4 bases and V 5 bases, and 7 bases lay outside the gene matches. The V gene's germline CDR1 is MDHEN and CDR2 SYDVKM. The CDR3 sequence: CASSIPGQAYNEQFF. The CDR3 nucleotides read TGTGCCAGCAGTATACCGGGACAGGCGTACAATGAGCAGTTCTTC.

V is TRBV28 and J is TRBJ1-6, with 7 bases matching TRBD1. Germline CDR1 MDHEN, CDR2 SYDVKM. The CDR3 loop spans 15 amino acids. With V trimmed by 7 bases and J by 8 bases, 11 bases remained unmatched. The CDR3 protein is CASTDRALRHSPLHF. As DNA, the CDR3 is TGTGCCAGCACCGACAGGGCCCTTAGGCATTCACCCCTCCACTTT.

This chain connects TRBV12-3 or TRBV12-4 to TRBJ2-5; TRBD1 might be the D (6 bases). Trimming took off 5 bases at V and 1 base at J, with 11 bases between the two ends. This CDR3 is 14 amino acids long. This chain's CDR3 is CASSIGQFQETQYF. CDR3 bases: TGTGCCAGCAGTATCGGACAGTTCCAAGAGACCCAGTACTTC.

The J gene is TRBJ1-1, the V gene TRBV20-1, with D tentatively TRBD1 (5 bases). The CDR3 loop spans 18 amino acids. V was cut by 3 bases and J by 1 base, with 24 bases left in between. Germline V gene sequence: CDR1 DFQATT, CDR2 SNEGSKA (reference sequence). The CDR3 DNA follows: TGCAGTGCTAGGGGGGTTGGAAGGGCGGCGAAGGGGAACACTGAAGCTTTCTTT. It encodes CSARGVGRAAKGNTEAFF.

The rearrangement uses TRBV5-1 and TRBJ1-5; tentative D call: TRBD1 (6 bases). V was clipped by 2 bases and J by 5 bases, with 11 bases between them. The CDR3 is 14 residues long. The germline CDR1 and CDR2 sequences are SGHRS and YFSETQ. CDR3 region: CASSLQGGDQPQHF. The CDR3 coding sequence is TGCGCCAGCAGCTTACAGGGTGGCGATCAGCCCCAGCATTTT.

This clonotype was seen a handful of times. This chain links TRBV12-3 or TRBV12-4 with TRBJ1-1, with 8 nucleotides matching TRBD1. With V trimmed by 7 bases and J by 5 bases, 9 bases remained unmatched. The CDR3 is 14 amino acids. Written as DNA, the CDR3 is TGTGCCAGCACCGATAGACAGGGGCGAACTGAAGCTTTCTTT. Protein: CASTDRQGRTEAFF.

The chain joins TRBV28 to TRBJ1-2, with TRBD1 as a possible D gene (5 bases). V gave up 3 bases and J gave up 8 bases, with 10 bases separating them. The CDR3 covers 12 residues. Germline CDR1 and CDR2: MDHEN and SYDVKM. The CDR3 loop is CASSLARGGYTF. The CDR3 region has the DNA TGTGCCAGCAGTTTGGCTAGGGGCGGCTACACCTTC.

The rearrangement joins TRBV4-3 to TRBJ1-2; TRBD1 matches 9 bases. The V gene end was trimmed by 8 bases and the J gene end by 8 bases; junction bases not matched to a gene: 12. Germline-derived CDR1 and CDR2 are LGHNA and YSLEER. This CDR3 contains 14 residues. The CDR3 here is CASSRGDRVGGYTF. The CDR3 DNA follows: TGCGCCAGCTCACGGGGGGACAGGGTAGGAGGCTACACCTTC.

In its sample, this clonotype was seen once. The chain combines TRBV6-1 with TRBJ2-7; D unresolved. Deletions cut 4 bases from V and 0 bases from J, with 10 bases between. The CDR3 extends over 14 amino acids. CDR1 is MNHNS, CDR2 SASEGT, per germline. CDR3 nucleotide sequence: TGTGCCAGCAGTGTCGGACCGAGCTCCTACGAGCAGTACTTC. Residues: CASSVGPSSYEQYF.

The chain combines TRBV5-1 with TRBJ2-3, with D tentatively TRBD2 (6 bases). The CDR3 is made up of 15 amino acids. V lost 0 bases to trimming and J lost 7 bases, with 15 bases between them. CDR1 is SGHRS and CDR2 is YFSETQ in the germline V gene. This chain's CDR3 is CASSLAAGFLNTQYF. The DNA for the CDR3 is TGCGCCAGCAGCTTGGCCGCGGGGTTTCTGAATACGCAGTATTTT.